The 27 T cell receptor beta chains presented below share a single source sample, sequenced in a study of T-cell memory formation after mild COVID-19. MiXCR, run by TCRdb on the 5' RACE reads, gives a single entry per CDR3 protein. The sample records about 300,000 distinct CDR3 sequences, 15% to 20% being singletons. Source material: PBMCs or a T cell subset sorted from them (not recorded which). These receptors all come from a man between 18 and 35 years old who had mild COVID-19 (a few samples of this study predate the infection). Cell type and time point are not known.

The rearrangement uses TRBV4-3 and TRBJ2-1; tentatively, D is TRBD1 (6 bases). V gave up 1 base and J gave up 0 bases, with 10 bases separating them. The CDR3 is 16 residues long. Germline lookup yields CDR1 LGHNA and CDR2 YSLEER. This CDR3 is CASSQGTVLSYNEQFF. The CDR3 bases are TGCGCCAGCAGCCAAGGGACAGTCCTCTCCTACAATGAGCAGTTCTTC.

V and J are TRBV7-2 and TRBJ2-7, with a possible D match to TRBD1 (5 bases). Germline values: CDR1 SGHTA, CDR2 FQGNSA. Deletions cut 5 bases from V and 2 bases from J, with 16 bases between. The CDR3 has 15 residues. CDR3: CASSQDFLRAYEQYF. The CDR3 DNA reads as TGTGCCAGCAGCCAAGACTTCCTCAGGGCCTACGAGCAGTACTTC. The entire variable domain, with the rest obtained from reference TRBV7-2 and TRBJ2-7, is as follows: GAGVSQSPSNKVTEKGKDVELRCDPISGHTALYWYRQSLGQGLEFLIYFQGNSAPDKSGLPSDRFSAERTGGSVSTLTIQRTQQEDSAVYLCASSQDFLRAYEQYFGPGTRLTVT.

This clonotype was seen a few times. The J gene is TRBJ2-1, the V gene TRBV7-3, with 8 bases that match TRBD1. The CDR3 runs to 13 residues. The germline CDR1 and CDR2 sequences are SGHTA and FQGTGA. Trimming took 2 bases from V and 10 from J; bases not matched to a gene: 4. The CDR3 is CASSLLQGDEQFF. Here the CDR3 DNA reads TGTGCCAGCAGCTTACTACAGGGGGACGAGCAGTTCTTC.

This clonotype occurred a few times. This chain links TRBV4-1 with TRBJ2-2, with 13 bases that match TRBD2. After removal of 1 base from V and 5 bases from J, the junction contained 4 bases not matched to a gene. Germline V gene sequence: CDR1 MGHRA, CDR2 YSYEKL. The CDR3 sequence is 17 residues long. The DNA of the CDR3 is TGCGCCAGCAGCCAAGTTTGGACTAGCGGGGGAACCGGGGAGCTGTTTTTT. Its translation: CASSQVWTSGGTGELFF.

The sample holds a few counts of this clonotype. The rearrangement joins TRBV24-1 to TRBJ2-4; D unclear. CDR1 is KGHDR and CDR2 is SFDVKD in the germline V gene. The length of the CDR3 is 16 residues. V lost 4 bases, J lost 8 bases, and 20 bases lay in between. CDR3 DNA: TGTGCCACCAGTGACGGTGTGGAATTCAAGGAAGACATTCAGTACTTC. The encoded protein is CATSDGVEFKEDIQYF.

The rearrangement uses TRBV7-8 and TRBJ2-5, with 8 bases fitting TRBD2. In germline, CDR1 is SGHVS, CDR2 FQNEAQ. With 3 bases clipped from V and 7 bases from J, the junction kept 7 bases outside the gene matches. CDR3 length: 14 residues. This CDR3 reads CASSFFGGGGTQYF. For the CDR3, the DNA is TGTGCCAGCAGCTTCTTCGGGGGGGGAGGGACCCAGTACTTC.

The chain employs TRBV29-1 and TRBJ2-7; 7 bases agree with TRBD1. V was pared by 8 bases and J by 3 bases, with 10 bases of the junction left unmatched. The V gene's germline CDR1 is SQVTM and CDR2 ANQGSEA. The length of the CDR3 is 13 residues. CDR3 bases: TGCAGCACCCAGACAGGGCTCGGCTACGAGCAGTACTTC. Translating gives CSTQTGLGYEQYF.

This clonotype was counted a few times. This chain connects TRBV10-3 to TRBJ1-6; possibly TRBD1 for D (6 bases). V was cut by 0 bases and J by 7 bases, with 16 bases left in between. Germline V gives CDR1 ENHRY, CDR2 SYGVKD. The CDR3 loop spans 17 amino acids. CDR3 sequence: CAISESGGLPSNSPLHF. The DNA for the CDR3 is TGTGCCATCAGTGAGTCGGGGGGCCTGCCTTCCAATTCACCCCTCCACTTT.

The CDR3 spells CASLSGDYGYTF. The CDR3 coding sequence is TGTGCCAGTCTCTCAGGGGACTATGGCTACACCTTC. V usage is TRBV19 and J usage is TRBJ1-2; tentatively, D is TRBD1 (6 bases). Germline CDR1 reads LNHDA; CDR2 reads SQIVND (reference sequence). CDR3 length equals 12 residues. V gave up 8 bases and J gave up 3 bases, with 10 bases separating them.

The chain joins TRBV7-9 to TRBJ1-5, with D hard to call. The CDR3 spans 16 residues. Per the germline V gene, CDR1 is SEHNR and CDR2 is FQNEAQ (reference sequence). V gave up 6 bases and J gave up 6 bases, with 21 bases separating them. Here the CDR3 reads CASRQKRRPTSQPQHF. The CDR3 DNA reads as TGTGCCAGCAGGCAAAAAAGACGCCCGACAAGTCAGCCCCAGCATTTT.

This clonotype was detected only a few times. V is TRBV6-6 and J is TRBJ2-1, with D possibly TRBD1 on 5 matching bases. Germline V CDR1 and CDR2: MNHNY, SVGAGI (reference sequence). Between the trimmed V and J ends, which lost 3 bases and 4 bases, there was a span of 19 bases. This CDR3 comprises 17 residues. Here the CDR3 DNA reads TGTGCCAGCAGTTATAAGTTGGGGCTCGCGGAGTACAATGAGCAGTTCTTC. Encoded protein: CASSYKLGLAEYNEQFF.

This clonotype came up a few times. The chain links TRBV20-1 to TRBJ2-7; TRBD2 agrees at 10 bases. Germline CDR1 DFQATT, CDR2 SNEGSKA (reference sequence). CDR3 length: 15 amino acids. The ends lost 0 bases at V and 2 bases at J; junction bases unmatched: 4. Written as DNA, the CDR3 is TGCAGTGCTAGAGATAGCGGGGGGTCGACCTACGAGCAGTACTTC. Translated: CSARDSGGSTYEQYF.

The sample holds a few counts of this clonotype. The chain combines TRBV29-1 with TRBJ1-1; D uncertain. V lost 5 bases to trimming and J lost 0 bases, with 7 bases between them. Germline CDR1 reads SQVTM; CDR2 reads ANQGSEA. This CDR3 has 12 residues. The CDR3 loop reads CSVLHLNTEAFF. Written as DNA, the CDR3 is TGCAGCGTTCTTCACCTGAACACTGAAGCTTTCTTT.

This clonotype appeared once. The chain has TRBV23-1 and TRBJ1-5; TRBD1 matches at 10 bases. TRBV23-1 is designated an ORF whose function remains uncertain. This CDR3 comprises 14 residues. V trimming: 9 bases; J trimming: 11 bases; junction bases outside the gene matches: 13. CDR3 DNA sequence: TGCGCCAGTAGGAATTTGGACAGGGGGAAGGCCCAGCATTTT. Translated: CASRNLDRGKAQHF.

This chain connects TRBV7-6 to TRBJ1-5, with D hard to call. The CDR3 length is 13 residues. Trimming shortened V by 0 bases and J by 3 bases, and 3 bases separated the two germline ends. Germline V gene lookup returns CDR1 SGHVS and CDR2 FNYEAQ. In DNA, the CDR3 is TGTGCCAGCAGCTTAGCGGTCAATCAGCCCCAGCATTTT. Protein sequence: CASSLAVNQPQHF.

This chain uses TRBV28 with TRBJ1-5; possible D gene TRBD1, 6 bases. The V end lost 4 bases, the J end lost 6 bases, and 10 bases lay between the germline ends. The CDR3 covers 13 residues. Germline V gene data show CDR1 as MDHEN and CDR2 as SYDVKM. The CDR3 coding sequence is TGTGCCAGCAGTTCGGGGGCGATTCAGCCCCAGCATTTT. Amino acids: CASSSGAIQPQHF.

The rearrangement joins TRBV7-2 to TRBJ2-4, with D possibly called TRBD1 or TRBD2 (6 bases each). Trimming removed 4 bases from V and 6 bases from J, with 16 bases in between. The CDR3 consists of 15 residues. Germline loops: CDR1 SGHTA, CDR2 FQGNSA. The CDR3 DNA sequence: TGTGCCAGCAGCTCGGATGGGGGGCCGGGAAACATTCAGTACTTC. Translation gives CASSSDGGPGNIQYF.

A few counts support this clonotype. In nucleotides, the CDR3 is TGCGCCAGCGGAACCGGCCAGGACACTGAAGCTTTCTTT. Amino acid sequence: CASGTGQDTEAFF. The gene calls are TRBV4-3 and TRBJ1-1; D not resolved. This CDR3 has 13 amino acids. Looked up from germline, CDR1 is LGHNA and CDR2 is YSLEER. The V end was cut by 8 bases, the J end by 3 bases, with 13 bases between.

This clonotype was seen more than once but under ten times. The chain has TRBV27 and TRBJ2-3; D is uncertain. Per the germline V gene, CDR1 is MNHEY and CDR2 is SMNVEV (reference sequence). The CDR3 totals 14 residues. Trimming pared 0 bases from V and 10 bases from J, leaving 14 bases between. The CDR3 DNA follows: TGTGCCAGCAGTTTATCCCCTCGAGCTAGGTCGCAGTATTTT. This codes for CASSLSPRARSQYF.

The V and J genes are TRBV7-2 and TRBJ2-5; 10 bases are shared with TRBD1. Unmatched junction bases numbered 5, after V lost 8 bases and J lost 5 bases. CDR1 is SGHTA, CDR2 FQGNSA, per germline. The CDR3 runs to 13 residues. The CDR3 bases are TGTGCCAGCGGTAGGACAGGGGGGGAGACCCAGTACTTC. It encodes CASGRTGGETQYF.

Here the CDR3 DNA reads TGTGCCAGCAGAAAACGTAGCGGGAATACAGATACGCAGTATTTT. As protein: CASRKRSGNTDTQYF. This chain joins TRBV7-8 and TRBJ2-3, with TRBD2 matching over 8 bases. Germline trimming cut 6 bases from V and 3 bases from J; bases unmatched to any gene: 8. This CDR3 is 15 amino acids long. Germline V gene data show CDR1 as SGHVS and CDR2 as FQNEAQ.

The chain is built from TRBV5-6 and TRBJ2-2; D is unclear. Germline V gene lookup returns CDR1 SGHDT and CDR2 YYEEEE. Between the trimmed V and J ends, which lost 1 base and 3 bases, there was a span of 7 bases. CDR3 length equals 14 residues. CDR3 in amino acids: CASSLWGYTGELFF. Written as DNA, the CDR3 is TGTGCCAGCAGCTTGTGGGGTTACACCGGGGAGCTGTTTTTT.

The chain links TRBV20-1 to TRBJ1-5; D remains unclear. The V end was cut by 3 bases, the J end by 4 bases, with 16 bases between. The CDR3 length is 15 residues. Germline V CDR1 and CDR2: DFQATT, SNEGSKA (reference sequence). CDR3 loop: CSARRQLGPNQPQHF. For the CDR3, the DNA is TGCAGTGCTAGGAGGCAGCTCGGACCAAATCAGCCCCAGCATTTT.

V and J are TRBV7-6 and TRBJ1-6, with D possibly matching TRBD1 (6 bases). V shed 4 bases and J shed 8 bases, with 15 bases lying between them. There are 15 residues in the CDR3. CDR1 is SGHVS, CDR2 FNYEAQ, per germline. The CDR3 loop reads CASSSGDRSDSPLHF. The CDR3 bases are TGTGCCAGCAGCTCGGGAGACAGGTCCGATTCACCCCTCCACTTT. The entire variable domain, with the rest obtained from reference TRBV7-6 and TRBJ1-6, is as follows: GAGVSQSPRYKVTKRGQDVALRCDPISGHVSLYWYRQALGQGPEFLTYFNYEAQQDKSGLPNDRFSAERPEGSISTLTIQRTEQRDSAMYRCASSSGDRSDSPLHFGNGTRLTVT.

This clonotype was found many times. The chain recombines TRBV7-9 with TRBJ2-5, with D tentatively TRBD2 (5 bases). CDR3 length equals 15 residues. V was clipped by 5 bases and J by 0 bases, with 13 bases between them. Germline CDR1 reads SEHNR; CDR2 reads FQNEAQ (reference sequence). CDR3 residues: CASSPKGANQETQYF. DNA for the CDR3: TGTGCCAGCAGCCCTAAGGGAGCGAACCAAGAGACCCAGTACTTC.

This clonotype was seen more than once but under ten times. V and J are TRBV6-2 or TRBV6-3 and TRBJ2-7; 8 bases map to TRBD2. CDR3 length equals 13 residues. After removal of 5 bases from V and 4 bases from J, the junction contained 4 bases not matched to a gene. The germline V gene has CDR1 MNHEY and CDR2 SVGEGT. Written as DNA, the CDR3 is TGTGCCAGCAGTCGGGAGGGTCTTTACGAGCAGTACGTC. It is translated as CASSREGLYEQYV.

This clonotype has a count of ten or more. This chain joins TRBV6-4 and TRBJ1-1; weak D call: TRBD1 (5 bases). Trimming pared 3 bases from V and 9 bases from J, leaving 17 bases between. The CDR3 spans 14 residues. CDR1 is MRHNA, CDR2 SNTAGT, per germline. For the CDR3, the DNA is TGTGCCAGCAGTGATTCTGTAGGGACGGGACAAGCTTTCTTT. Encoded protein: CASSDSVGTGQAFF.